These 10 T cell receptor beta chains came from one sample sequenced in a study of T cell responses to AZD1222 COVID-19 vaccine. Some clones are missing from TCRdb's copy, which holds only in-frame ones; the method was immunoSEQ multiplex PCR. The sample includes approximately 70,000 clones, about 85% of them seen just once. The sequenced sample was peripheral blood, obtained on day 0 of AZD1222 vaccination. These receptors were obtained from an adult in good health.

The gene calls are TRBV10-1 and TRBJ2-2, with TRBD2 matching 8 bases. CDR3 length: 12 amino acids. Germline V gene lookup returns CDR1 WNHNN and CDR2 SYGVQD (reference sequence). V lost 6 bases, J lost 8 bases, and 2 bases stayed unmatched. Here the CDR3 DNA reads TGCGCCAGCAGCGGACTAGCAGGGGAGCTGTTTTTT. Protein: CASSGLAGELFF.

This clone was counted once. The V call is TRBV12-3 or TRBV12-4, the J call TRBJ1-2; D perhaps matches TRBD1 (5 bases). Trimming removed 5 bases at V and 10 bases at J, with 14 bases between. The CDR3 extends over 12 amino acids. The CDR3 DNA is TGTGCCAGCAGTGGCCCGCAGGGTGTCTACACCTTC. It specifies CASSGPQGVYTF.

The V and J genes are TRBV15 and TRBJ2-4; 8 bases align to TRBD2. Germline lookup yields CDR1 LNHNV and CDR2 YYDKDF (reference sequence). Unmatched junction bases numbered 9, after V lost 2 bases and J lost 0 bases. The length of the CDR3 is 18 residues. CDR3 DNA sequence: TGTGCCACCAGCAGACACTCCGCGGGGGGACTAGCCAAAAACATTCAGTACTTC. Protein sequence: CATSRHSAGGLAKNIQYF.

This clone was seen a handful of times. The chain is built from TRBV12-5 and TRBJ2-1; TRBD2 agrees at 12 bases. V lost 1 base to trimming and J lost 9 bases; unmatched junction nucleotides: 7. The CDR3 consists of 16 residues. Germline V gene lookup returns CDR1 LGHNT and CDR2 FRNRAP. CDR3 sequence (DNA): TGTGCTAGTGGTTTGGATCGACTAGCGGGAGTTTTTGAGCAGTTCTTC. Translating it yields CASGLDRLAGVFEQFF.

V and J are TRBV5-1 and TRBJ2-1; tentatively, D is TRBD1 (5 bases). The CDR3 is 12 residues long. Germline CDR1 is SGHRS and CDR2 is YFSETQ. V lost 5 bases, J lost 7 bases, and 10 bases lay in between. The DNA of the CDR3 is TGCGCCAGCAGTCAGGGTGGAAATGAGCAGTTCTTC. Translated, it gives CASSQGGNEQFF.

The CDR3 sequence is CATSDPTPGTDTQYF. In DNA, the CDR3 is TGTGCCACCAGTGATCCGACGCCGGGCACAGATACGCAGTATTTT. This chain links TRBV24-1 with TRBJ2-3; no clear D. The germline V gene has CDR1 KGHDR and CDR2 SFDVKD. This CDR3 region has 15 residues. V was trimmed by 3 bases and J by 1 base, leaving 10 bases between them.

V usage is TRBV5-1 and J usage is TRBJ1-2; 10 bases line up with TRBD1. The junction had 10 bases not matched to a gene; V was cut back by 0 bases and J by 8 bases. CDR3 size: 16 residues. The germline gives CDR1 SGHRS, CDR2 YFSETQ. CDR3 in DNA: TGCGCCAGCAGCTTGGATTCGACAGGGGGCCGAAAGGGCTACACCTTC. Protein product: CASSLDSTGGRKGYTF.

The chain combines TRBV11-2 with TRBJ1-2; no firm D call. The CDR3 loop spans 13 amino acids. Germline values: CDR1 SGHAT, CDR2 FQNNGV. V was clipped by 5 bases and J by 8 bases, with 15 bases between them. The CDR3 loop is CASSQAGQWGYTF. CDR3 DNA sequence: TGTGCCAGCAGCCAGGCCGGGCAGTGGGGCTACACCTTC.

This clone was seen a single time. This rearrangement joins TRBV5-5 to TRBJ2-3; D gene ambiguous. This CDR3 contains 14 residues. Per the germline V gene, CDR1 is SGHKS and CDR2 is YYEKEE (reference sequence). V lost 0 bases and J lost 0, with 5 bases in between. The CDR3 region is CASSLGQSTDTQYF. CDR3 nucleotide sequence: TGTGCCAGCAGCTTGGGGCAGAGCACAGATACGCAGTATTTT.

This clone was detected only once. Here the CDR3 DNA reads TGTGCCAGCAACCTCCTTGGTCATGGCTACACCTTC. Translated: CASNLLGHGYTF. This chain uses TRBV2 with TRBJ1-2; D not certain. This CDR3 has 12 amino acids. The germline CDR1 and CDR2 sequences are SNHLY and FYNNEI. V dropped 7 bases and J dropped 6 bases, with 12 bases sitting between them.